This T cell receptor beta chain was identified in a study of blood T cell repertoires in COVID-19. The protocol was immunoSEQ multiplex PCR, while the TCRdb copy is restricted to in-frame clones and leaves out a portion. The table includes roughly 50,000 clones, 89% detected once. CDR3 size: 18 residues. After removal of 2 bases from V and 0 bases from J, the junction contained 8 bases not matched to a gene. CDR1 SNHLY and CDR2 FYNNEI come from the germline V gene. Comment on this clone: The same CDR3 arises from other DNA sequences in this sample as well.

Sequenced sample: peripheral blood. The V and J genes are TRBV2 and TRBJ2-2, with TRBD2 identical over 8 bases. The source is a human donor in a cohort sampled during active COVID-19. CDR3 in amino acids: CASSERGTRSANTGELFF. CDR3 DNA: TGTGCCAGCAGTGAAAGGGGGACTAGGAGCGCGAACACCGGGGAGCTGTTTTTT.